The T cell receptor (beta chain) described here comes from a study of OX40 agonist ivuxolimab in advanced cancers. In the study overall: It was permissible to have had prior anti-PD-1, anti-PD-L1 or anti-CTLA-4 therapy, and around 40% had some.

Libraries were prepared by immunoSEQ multiplex PCR; TCRdb keeps only in-frame clonotypes and omits some of them. The table lists 65,000 to 80,000 clones, 70% to 90% of them singletons. In germline, CDR1 is SGHRS, CDR2 YFSETQ. This CDR3 region has 18 residues. Trimming pared 1 base from V and 0 bases from J, leaving 17 bases between. The sample here was CD4+ or CD8+ T cells sorted from blood, taken in a trial of the OX40 agonist ivuxolimab. The chain uses TRBV5-1 and TRBJ1-3, with D possibly matching TRBD1 (6 bases). This TCR was recovered from an adult with an advanced solid tumor such as melanoma, head and neck, liver or kidney cancer. CDR3: CASSLFPRGTTSGNTIYF. CDR3 DNA: TGCGCCAGCAGCTTGTTTCCAAGGGGGACAACCTCTGGAAACACCATATATTTT.